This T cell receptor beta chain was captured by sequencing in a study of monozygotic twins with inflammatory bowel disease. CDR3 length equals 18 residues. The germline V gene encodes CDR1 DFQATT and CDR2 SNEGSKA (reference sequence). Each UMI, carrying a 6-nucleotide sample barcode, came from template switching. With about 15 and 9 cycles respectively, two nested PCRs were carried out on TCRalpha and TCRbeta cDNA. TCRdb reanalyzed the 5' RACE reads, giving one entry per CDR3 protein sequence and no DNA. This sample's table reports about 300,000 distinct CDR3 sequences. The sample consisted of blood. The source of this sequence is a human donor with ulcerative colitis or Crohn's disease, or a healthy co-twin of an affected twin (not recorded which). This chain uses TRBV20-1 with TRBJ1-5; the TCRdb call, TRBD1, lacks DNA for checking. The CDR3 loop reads CSARDPLSRGPSNQPQHF.